This T cell receptor beta chain comes out of a study of regulatory T cells in long-lasting Graves disease. Both iRepertoire HTBI primers and Arm-PCR of CDR3 regions were used to build the TCR beta libraries. MiXCR, run by TCRdb on the multiplex PCR reads, gives a single entry per CDR3 protein. The sample holds some 250,000 distinct CDR3 sequences, 18% seen once. As for time point: newly diagnosed GD, antithyroid drugs for less than 3 months. PBMC-derived RNA was used for the TCR library. In this sample, this clonotype turned up many times. Antigen specificity is unknown. Broader study findings: Persistent patients had more shared public clonotypes (about 2,700) than new patients (about 900). Newly diagnosed disease favored TRBV20-1 and TRBJ2-1 over persistent disease.

Germline lookup yields CDR1 SGHRS and CDR2 YFSETQ. This CDR3 region has 14 residues. With 7 bases removed from V and 2 bases from J, the gap between germline ends came to 15 bases. These same records also appear under a second study, on T cells in Graves' hyperthyroidism and ophthalmopathy.

This specimen consisted of peripheral blood mononuclear cells (PBMCs), obtained at new diagnosis, from a patient treated with antithyroid drugs. This TCR was sampled from a woman in her 30s with Graves disease. This chain links TRBV5-1 with TRBJ1-1; no clear D gene. Written as DNA, the CDR3 is TGCGCCAGCGCCCGGCGGGGAGCCAACACTGAAGCTTTCTTT. This sequence encodes CASARRGANTEAFF.